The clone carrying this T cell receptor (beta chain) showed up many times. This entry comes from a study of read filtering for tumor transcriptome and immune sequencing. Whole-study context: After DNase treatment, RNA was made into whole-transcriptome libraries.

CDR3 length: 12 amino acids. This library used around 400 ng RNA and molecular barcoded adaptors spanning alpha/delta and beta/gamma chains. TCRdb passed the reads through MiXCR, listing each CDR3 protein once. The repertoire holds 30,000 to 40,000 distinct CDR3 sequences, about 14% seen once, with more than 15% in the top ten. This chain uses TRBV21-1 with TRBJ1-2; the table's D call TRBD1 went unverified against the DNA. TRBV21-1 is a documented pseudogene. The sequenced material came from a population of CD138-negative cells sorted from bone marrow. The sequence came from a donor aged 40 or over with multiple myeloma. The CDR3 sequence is CASTDRHYGYTF. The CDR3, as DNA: TGTGCCAGCACCGACAGACACTATGGCTACACCTTC.